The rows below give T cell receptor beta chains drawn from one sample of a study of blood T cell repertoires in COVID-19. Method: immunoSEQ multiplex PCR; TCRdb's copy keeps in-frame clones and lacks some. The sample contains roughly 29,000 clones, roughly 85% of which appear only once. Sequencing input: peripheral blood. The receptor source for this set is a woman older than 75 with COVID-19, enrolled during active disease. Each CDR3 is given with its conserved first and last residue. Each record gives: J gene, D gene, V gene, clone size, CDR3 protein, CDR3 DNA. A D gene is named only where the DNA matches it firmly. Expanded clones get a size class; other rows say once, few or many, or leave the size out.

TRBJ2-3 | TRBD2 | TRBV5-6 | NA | CASSLAGTGGLESTDTQYF | TGTGCCAGCAGCTTGGCCGGAACGGGGGGGCTTGAAAGCACAGATACGCAGTATTTT
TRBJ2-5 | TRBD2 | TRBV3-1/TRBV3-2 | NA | CASSLTGTTQETQYF | TGTGCCAGCAGCTTAACCGGGACTACTCAAGAGACCCAGTACTTC
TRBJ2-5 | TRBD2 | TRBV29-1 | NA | CSVGLAGGQGSAQYF | TGCAGCGTTGGACTAGCGGGGGGCCAAGGTTCCGCCCAGTACTTC
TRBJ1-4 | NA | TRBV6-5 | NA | CASRRSANEKLFF | TGTGCCAGCCGGCGGTCAGCTAATGAAAAACTGTTTTTT
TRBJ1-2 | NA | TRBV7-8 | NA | CASSSQSRGYGYTF | TGTGCCAGCAGCTCCCAAAGCAGGGGCTATGGCTACACCTTC
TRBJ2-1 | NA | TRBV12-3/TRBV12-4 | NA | CASSSRGGQEFF | TGTGCCAGCAGTTCTAGGGGGGGCCAGGAGTTCTTC
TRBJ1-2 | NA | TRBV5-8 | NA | CASSLKAGGYTF | TGTGCCAGCAGCTTGAAGGCGGGAGGCTACACCTTC
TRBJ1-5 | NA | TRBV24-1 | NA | CATSDPGGPQHF | TGTGCCACCAGTGACCCCGGTGGGCCCCAGCATTTT
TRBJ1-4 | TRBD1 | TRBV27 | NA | CASSYRQGAREKLFF | TGTGCCAGCAGTTACAGACAGGGGGCCCGAGAAAAACTGTTTTTT
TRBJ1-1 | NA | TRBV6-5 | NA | CASGTGRQTTEAFF | TGTGCCAGCGGGACTGGTAGACAGACCACTGAAGCTTTCTTT
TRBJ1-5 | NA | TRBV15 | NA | CATSRGQSNQPQHF | TGTGCCACCAGCAGAGGACAGAGCAATCAGCCCCAGCATTTT
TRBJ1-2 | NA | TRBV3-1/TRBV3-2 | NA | CASSQDLGGPNGYTF | TGTGCCAGCAGCCAAGATCTTGGAGGCCCCAACGGCTACACCTTC
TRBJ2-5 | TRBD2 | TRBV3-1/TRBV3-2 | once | CASSQSRASGGADQETQYF | TGTGCCAGCAGCCAAAGTCGGGCTAGCGGGGGGGCGGACCAAGAGACCCAGTACTTC
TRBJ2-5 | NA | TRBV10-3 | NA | CAISESLTGMGGQETQYF | TGTGCCATCAGTGAGTCCTTGACCGGGATGGGTGGCCAAGAGACCCAGTACTTC